A selection of T cell receptor beta chains follows, all from one sample in a study of shared clonotypes between healthy human individuals. The repertoire was sequenced with immunoSEQ multiplex PCR; TCRdb's copy has only in-frame clones and lacks some. The data show about 1.4 million clones, roughly 96% seen once. The sample consisted of naive CD4+ T cells sorted from blood. These receptors were collected from a young man in good health. CDR3s include the opening cysteine and the closing phenylalanine or tryptophan. The order of the fields is V gene, clone size, D gene, J gene, CDR3 DNA, CDR3 protein. The D gene is left open where the match is weak. Expanded clones are given a class, and other clones once, few, many or no size at all.

TRBV5-1	NA	NA	TRBJ2-2	TGCGCCAGCAGCTTGGCCATATCAGGGCCCGGGGAGCTGTTTTTT	CASSLAISGPGELFF
TRBV6-1	NA	NA	TRBJ1-5	TGTGCCAGCAGTGAAAGGGCGGATAGCAATCAGCCCCAGCATTTT	CASSERADSNQPQHF
TRBV6-1	NA	TRBD1	TRBJ1-4	TGTGCCAGCAGTGAGAACAGGGGTGATGAAAAACTGTTTTTT	CASSENRGDEKLFF
TRBV7-6	NA	NA	TRBJ1-4	TGTGCCAGCAGCTTCCGGCAGGATAATGAAAAACTGTTTTTT	CASSFRQDNEKLFF
TRBV14	NA	NA	TRBJ1-1	TGTGCCAGCAGCCCCCGGCTGGATTTCGACACTGAAGCTTTCTTT	CASSPRLDFDTEAFF
TRBV7-9	NA	NA	TRBJ1-2	TGTGCCAGCAGCTTAGAGGGTGGCTACACCTTC	CASSLEGGYTF
TRBV7-9	NA	TRBD2	TRBJ2-1	TGTGCCAGCAGCTCAACACGGACTAGCGGGAGTCTCAATGAGCAGTTCTTC	CASSSTRTSGSLNEQFF
TRBV6-5	NA	NA	TRBJ2-3	TGTGCCAGCAAGAGGGATCGGAATACGCAGTATTTT	CASKRDRNTQYF
TRBV5-4	NA	NA	TRBJ2-1	TGTGCCAGCAGCTCCATAGCGCTCAGCTCCTACAATGAGCAGTTCTTC	CASSSIALSSYNEQFF
TRBV19	NA	TRBD1	TRBJ1-5	TGTGCCAGTAGTGCCACGACAGGACAGGGTCAGCCCCAGCATTTT	CASSATTGQGQPQHF
TRBV7-3	NA	TRBD2	TRBJ2-3	TGTGCCAGCAGCTCCTTAGCGGGACCGGGCGCAGATACGCAGTATTTT	CASSSLAGPGADTQYF
TRBV28	once	TRBD1	TRBJ1-4	TGTGCCAGCAGGCTCGGGACAGCCCATCCCTCCGGCCTCTTTAATGAAAAACTGTTTTTT	CASRLGTAHPSGLFNEKLFF
TRBV5-4	NA	NA	TRBJ2-2	TGTGCCAGCAGCTTACCCGGGGCGAACACCGGGGAGCTGTTTTTT	CASSLPGANTGELFF